This T cell receptor (beta chain) was identified during a study of human CD4 T cells and Enterobacteriaceae. The CDR3 is made up of 15 amino acids. Trimming left V 0 bases short and J 7 bases short, with 14 bases between. Per germline, CDR1 SGHTA and CDR2 FQGTGA. On this clone: The target antigen is unknown.

Study-wide results and caveats: Specific clonotypes appeared less expanded ex vivo than cross-reactive ones.

Ex vivo total memory CD4+ cells were sequenced at deep level. The assay was immunoSEQ multiplex PCR, and TCRdb's table has in-frame clones only and misses some. The sample holds just under 30,000 clones, approximately 82% seen once. Sorting took every CD4+ cell except CD45RA+CCR7+CD95- naive cells, reaching over 95% purity. CD4+ T cells and monocytes were enriched with CD4 and CD14 microbeads. Before sorting, cells positive for CD8, CD14, CD16, CD56, CD19 or bright CD25 were removed. The chain uses TRBV7-3 and TRBJ2-3; weak D call: TRBD2 (7 bases). The sequence was collected from a human donor in good health. Sequencing input: memory CD4+ T cells from blood. This CDR3 reads CASSLTEGGRNTQYF. The CDR3 DNA reads as TGTGCCAGCAGCTTAACGGAGGGGGGGCGGAATACGCAGTATTTT.